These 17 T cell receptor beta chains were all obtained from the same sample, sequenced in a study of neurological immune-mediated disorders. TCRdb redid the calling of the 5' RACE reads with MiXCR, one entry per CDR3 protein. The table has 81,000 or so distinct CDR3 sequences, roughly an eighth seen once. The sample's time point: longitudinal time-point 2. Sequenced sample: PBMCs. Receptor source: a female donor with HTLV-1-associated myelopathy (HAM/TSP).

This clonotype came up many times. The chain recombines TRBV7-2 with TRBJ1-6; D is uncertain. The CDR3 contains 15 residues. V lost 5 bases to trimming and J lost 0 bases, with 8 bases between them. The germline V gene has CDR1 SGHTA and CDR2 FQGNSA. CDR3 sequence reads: CASSPRRSYNSPLHF. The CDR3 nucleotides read TGTGCCAGCAGCCCGCGGCGCTCCTATAATTCACCCCTCCACTTT.

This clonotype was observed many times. The CDR3 bases are TGCGCCAGCAGCTTGGCCGGGGGTCGGATGGCCGGGGAGCTGTTTTTT. Protein product: CASSLAGGRMAGELFF. This sequence joins TRBV5-1 and TRBJ2-2; perhaps TRBD2 as D (6 bases). Germline lookup yields CDR1 SGHRS and CDR2 YFSETQ. V gave up 0 bases and J gave up 6 bases, with 15 bases separating them. This CDR3 contains 16 residues.

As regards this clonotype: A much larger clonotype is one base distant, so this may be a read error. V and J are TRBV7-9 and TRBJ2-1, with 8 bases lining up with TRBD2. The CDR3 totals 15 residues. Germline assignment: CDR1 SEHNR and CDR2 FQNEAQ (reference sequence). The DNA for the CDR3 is TGTGTCAGCAGCTACCGGGGGGGCACGGGCGATGAGCAGTTCTTC. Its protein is CVSSYRGGTGDEQFF.

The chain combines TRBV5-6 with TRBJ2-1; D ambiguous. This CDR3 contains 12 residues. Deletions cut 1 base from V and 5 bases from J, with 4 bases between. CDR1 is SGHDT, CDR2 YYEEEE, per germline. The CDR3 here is CASSLYHNEQFF. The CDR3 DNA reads TGTGCCAGCAGCTTGTATCACAATGAGCAGTTCTTC.

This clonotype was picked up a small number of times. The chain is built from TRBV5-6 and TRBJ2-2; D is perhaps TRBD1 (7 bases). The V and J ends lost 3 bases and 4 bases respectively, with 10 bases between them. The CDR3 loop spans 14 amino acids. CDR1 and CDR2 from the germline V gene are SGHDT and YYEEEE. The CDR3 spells CASSYRGGTGELFF. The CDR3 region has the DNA TGTGCCAGCAGCTACAGGGGAGGCACCGGGGAGCTGTTTTTT.

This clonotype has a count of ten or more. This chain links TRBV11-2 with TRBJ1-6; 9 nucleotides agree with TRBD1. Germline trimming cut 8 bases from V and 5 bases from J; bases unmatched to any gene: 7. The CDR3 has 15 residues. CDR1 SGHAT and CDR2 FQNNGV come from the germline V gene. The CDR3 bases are TGTGCCAGCTCAACCGGGACAGGGAATAATTCACCCCTCCACTTT. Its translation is CASSTGTGNNSPLHF.

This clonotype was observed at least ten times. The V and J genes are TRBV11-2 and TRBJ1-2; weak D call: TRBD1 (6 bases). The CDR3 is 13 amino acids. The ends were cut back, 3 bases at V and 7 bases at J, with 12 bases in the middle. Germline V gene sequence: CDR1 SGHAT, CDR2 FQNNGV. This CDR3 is CASSFGQRFGYTF. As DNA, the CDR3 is TGTGCCAGCAGCTTTGGACAGCGTTTTGGCTACACCTTC.

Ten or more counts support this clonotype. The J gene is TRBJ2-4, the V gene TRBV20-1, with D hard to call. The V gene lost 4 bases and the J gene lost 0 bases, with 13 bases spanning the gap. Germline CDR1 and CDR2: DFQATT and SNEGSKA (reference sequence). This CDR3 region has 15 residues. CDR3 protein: CSATTPWVAKNIQYF. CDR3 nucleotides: TGCAGTGCTACAACACCCTGGGTAGCCAAAAACATTCAGTACTTC.

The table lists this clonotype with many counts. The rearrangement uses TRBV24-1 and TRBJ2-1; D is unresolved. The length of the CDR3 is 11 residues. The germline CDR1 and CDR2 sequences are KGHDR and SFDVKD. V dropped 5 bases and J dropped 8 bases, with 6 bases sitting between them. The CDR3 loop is CATSVRDEQFF. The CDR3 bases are TGTGCCACCAGTGTACGGGATGAGCAGTTCTTC.

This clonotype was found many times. CDR3: CASSDQNQPQHF. CDR3 DNA sequence: TGTGCCAGCAGTGATCAGAATCAGCCCCAGCATTTT. V gene TRBV2 combines with J gene TRBJ1-5; D call uncertain. Germline V gene lookup returns CDR1 SNHLY and CDR2 FYNNEI. CDR3 size: 12 residues. V lost 3 bases to trimming and J lost 4 bases, with 4 bases between them.

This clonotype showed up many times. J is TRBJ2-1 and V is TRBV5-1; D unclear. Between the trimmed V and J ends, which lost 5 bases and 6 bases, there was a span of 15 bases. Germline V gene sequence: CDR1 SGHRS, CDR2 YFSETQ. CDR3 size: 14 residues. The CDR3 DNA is TGCGCCAGCAGTTCGGCTTTTACCCCCAATGAGCAGTTCTTC. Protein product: CASSSAFTPNEQFF.

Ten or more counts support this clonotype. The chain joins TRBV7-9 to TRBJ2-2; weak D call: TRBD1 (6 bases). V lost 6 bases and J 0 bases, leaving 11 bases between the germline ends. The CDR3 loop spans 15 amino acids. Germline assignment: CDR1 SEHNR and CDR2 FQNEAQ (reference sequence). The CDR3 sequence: CASRPDRSNTGELFF. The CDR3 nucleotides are TGTGCCAGCAGACCCGACAGGTCGAACACCGGGGAGCTGTTTTTT. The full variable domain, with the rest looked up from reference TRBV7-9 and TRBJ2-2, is DTGVSQNPRHKITKRGQNVTFRCDPISEHNRLYWYRQTLGQGPEFLTYFQNEAQLEKSRLLSDRFSAERPKGSFSTLEIQRTEQGDSAMYLCASRPDRSNTGELFFGEGSRLTVL.

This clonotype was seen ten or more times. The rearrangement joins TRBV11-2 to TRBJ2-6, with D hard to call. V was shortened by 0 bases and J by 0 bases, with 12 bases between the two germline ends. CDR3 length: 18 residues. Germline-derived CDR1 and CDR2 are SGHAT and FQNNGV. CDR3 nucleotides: TGTGCCAGCAGCTTAGAGCGGTTATGGGCCTCTGGGGCCAACGTCCTGACTTTC. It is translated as CASSLERLWASGANVLTF.

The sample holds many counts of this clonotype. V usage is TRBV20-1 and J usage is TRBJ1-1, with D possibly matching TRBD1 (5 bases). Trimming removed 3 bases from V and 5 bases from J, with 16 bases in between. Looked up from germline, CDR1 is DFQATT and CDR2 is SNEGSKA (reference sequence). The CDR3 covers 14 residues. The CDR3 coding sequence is TGCAGTGCTAGGGGGTGGGGGAAGGGGACTGAAGCTTTCTTT. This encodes CSARGWGKGTEAFF.

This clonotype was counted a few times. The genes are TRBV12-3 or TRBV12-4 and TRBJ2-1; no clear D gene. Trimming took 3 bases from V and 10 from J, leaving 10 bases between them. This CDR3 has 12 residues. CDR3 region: CASSFGPGEQFF. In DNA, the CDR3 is TGTGCCAGCAGTTTCGGACCTGGCGAGCAGTTCTTC.

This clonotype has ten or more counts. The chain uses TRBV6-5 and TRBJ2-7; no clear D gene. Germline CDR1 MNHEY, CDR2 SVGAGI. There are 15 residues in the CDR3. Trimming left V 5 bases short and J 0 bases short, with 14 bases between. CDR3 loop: CASSRLSTSSYEQYF. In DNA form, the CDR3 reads TGTGCCAGCAGTCGCCTCAGTACGAGCTCCTACGAGCAGTACTTC.

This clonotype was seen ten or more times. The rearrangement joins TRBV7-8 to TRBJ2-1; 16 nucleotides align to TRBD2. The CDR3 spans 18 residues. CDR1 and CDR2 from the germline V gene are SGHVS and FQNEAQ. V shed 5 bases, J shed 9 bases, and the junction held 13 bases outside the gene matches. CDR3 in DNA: TGTGCCAGCAGCACCCCCGGGACTAGCGGGGGGGTTTGGGCTGAGCAGTTCTTC. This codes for CASSTPGTSGGVWAEQFF.